This T cell receptor beta chain originates from a study of shared clonotypes between healthy human individuals. V was pared by 1 base and J by 4 bases, with 15 bases between. Germline CDR1 and CDR2: SGHRS and YFSETQ. The CDR3 loop spans 15 amino acids. Only in-frame clones appear in the TCRdb table, and some are missing; sequencing was by immunoSEQ multiplex PCR. The table lists 110,000 or so clones, under 70% of them singletons. This clonotype was obtained from a woman in her twenties or thirties in good health. Sequenced: memory CD8+ T cells sorted from blood. Subset in this sample: CD45RO+ cells pooled with CCR7-negative TemRA cells. V and J are TRBV5-1 and TRBJ2-7; the D gene is possibly TRBD1 (6 bases). Here the CDR3 reads CASSLSSGQSYEQYF. In DNA form, the CDR3 reads TGCGCCAGCAGCTTGAGCAGCGGACAGAGTTACGAGCAGTACTTC.